Listed below are T cell receptor beta chains from one sample, sequenced in a study of blood T cell repertoires in COVID-19. Profiled with immunoSEQ multiplex PCR; TCRdb holds only in-frame clones, not every one. The sample includes 470,000 or so clones, about 89% of them seen just once. The sample consisted of peripheral blood. These receptors came from a woman in her thirties with acute or convalescent COVID-19. The conserved cysteine and the conserved F or W are not part of the CDR3 here. The D gene is left open where the match is weak.

v_gene,j_gene,d_gene,CDR3aa
TRBV7-8,TRBJ2-7,TRBD1,ASGPLQGLSYEQY
TRBV5-4,TRBJ2-3,TRBD2,ASSLTSGGTDTQY
TRBV6-5,TRBJ2-5,TRBD2,ASSYWGGRETQY
TRBV2,TRBJ2-1,NA,ASIADYNEQF
TRBV6-5,TRBJ1-6,TRBD1,ASRRSRTGFLPLH
TRBV14,TRBJ2-1,NA,ASSHASEAYNEQF
TRBV27,TRBJ1-2,NA,ASSSSTAGGYT
TRBV27,TRBJ2-1,TRBD2,ASSLGPSGGAFEQF
TRBV7-2,TRBJ2-7,TRBD2,ASRRGGFYEQY
TRBV12-3/TRBV12-4,TRBJ2-1,NA,ASRFLYNEQF
TRBV10-3,TRBJ1-2,TRBD1,AITDDRDPGYT
TRBV11-2,TRBJ1-1,NA,ASSYGATEAF
TRBV5-1,TRBJ2-7,NA,ASSLRGLGYGGY
TRBV11-3,TRBJ2-1,TRBD2,ASTDGLAGGPYNEQF
TRBV11-2,TRBJ1-5,TRBD1,ASSLGRTGVIGQPQH
TRBV5-4,TRBJ1-2,NA,ASSPPPTGFYGYT
TRBV5-6,TRBJ1-3,NA,ASSSGQQLGNTIY
TRBV6-5,TRBJ2-3,TRBD1,ASKPTGTGADTQY
TRBV29-1,TRBJ2-1,TRBD2,SVEGTSGDNEQF
TRBV6-1,TRBJ1-1,TRBD1,ASSEVTGVSDTEAF
TRBV11-2,TRBJ2-3,NA,ASSLFFWPSTDTQY
TRBV29-1,TRBJ1-2,NA,SATEMSYGYT
TRBV5-4,TRBJ2-1,TRBD2,ASSPTSGNEQF
TRBV11-2,TRBJ2-7,NA,ASSPAPRRGRRSYEQY
TRBV18,TRBJ2-2,NA,ASSPQQENTGELF
TRBV7-9,TRBJ1-4,NA,ASSAGGTVNEKLF
TRBV5-6,TRBJ2-7,TRBD2,ASSLALAGLPYEQY